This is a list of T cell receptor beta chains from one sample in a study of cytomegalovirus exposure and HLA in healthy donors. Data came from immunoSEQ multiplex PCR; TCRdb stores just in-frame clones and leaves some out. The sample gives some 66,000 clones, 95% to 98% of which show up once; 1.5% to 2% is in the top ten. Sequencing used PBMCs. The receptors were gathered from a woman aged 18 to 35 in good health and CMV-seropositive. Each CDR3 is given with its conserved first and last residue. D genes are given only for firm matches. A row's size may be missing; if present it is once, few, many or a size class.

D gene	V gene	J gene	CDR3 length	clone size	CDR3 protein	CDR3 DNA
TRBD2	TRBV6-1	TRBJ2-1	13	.	CASRASGSDEQFF	TGTGCCAGCAGGGCTAGCGGGAGCGATGAGCAGTTCTTC
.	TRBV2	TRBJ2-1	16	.	CASSEEPGSSYNEQFF	TGTGCCAGCAGTGAAGAACCGGGAAGCTCCTACAATGAGCAGTTCTTC
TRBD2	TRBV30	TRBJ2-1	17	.	CAWSVLREGRFLVEQFF	TGTGCCTGGAGTGTTTTGCGGGAGGGCCGGTTCTTGGTTGAGCAGTTCTTC
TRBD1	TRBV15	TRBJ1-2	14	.	CATSRGQGLYGYTF	TGTGCCACCAGCCGTGGACAGGGGCTTTATGGCTACACCTTC
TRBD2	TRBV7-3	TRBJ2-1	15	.	CASSLRTSGVYEQFF	TGTGCCAGCAGCCTCCGGACTAGCGGGGTGTATGAGCAGTTCTTC
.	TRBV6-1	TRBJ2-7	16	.	CASSEISRLDPYEQYF	TGTGCCAGCAGTGAAATCTCACGACTAGACCCCTACGAGCAGTACTTC
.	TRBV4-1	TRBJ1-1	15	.	CASSQRRPGYTEAFF	TGCGCCAGCAGCCAAAGGCGTCCGGGGTACACTGAAGCTTTCTTT
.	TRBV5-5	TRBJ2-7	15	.	CASSLDRGGPYEQYF	TGTGCCAGCAGCTTGGACAGGGGAGGTCCCTACGAGCAGTACTTC
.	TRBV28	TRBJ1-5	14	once	CASSLVRRATPQHF	TGTGCCAGCAGTTTAGTCAGGCGAGCAACCCCCCAGCATTTT
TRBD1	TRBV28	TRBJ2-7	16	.	CATLTLDRGISYEQYF	TGTGCCACCCTAACCCTGGACAGGGGAATCTCCTACGAGCAGTACTTC
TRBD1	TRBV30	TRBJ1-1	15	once	CAWVPGQGMNTEAFF	TGTGCCTGGGTACCGGGACAGGGGATGAACACTGAAGCTTTCTTT
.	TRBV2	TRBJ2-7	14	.	CASTVGITLYEQYF	TGTGCCAGCACCGTCGGGATAACCTTATACGAGCAGTACTTC
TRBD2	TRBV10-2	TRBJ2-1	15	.	CASSVGSGRVNEQFF	TGCGCCAGCAGTGTCGGTAGCGGGAGAGTTAATGAGCAGTTCTTC
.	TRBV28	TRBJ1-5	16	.	CASTRSGAGGNQPQHF	TGTGCCAGCACGAGGTCAGGGGCTGGTGGCAATCAGCCCCAGCATTTT
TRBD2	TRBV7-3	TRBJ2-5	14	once	CASSRGGGEETQYF	TGTGCCAGCAGCCGCGGGGGGGGCGAAGAGACCCAGTACTTC
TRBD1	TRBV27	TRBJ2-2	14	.	CASRRDRSTGELFF	TGTGCCAGCAGGAGGGACAGATCCACCGGGGAGCTGTTTTTT
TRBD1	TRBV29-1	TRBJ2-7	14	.	CSVTGTGEGYEQYF	TGCAGCGTTACCGGGACAGGGGAGGGGTACGAGCAGTACTTC
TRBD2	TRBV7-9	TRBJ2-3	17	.	CASSQGLAGYRGDTQYF	TGTGCCAGCAGCCAGGGACTAGCGGGATACCGGGGAGATACGCAGTATTTT
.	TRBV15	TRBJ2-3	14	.	CATTPGTSTDTQYF	TGTGCCACCACCCCGGGAACTAGCACAGATACGCAGTATTTT
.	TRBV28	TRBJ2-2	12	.	CASSVYTGELFF	TGTGCCAGCAGTGTCTACACCGGGGAGCTGTTTTTT
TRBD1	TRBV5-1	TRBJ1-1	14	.	CASSFSRGTTEAFF	TGCGCCAGCAGCTTTAGCAGGGGGACCACTGAAGCTTTCTTT
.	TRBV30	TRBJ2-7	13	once	CAWSWRQVGEQYF	TGTGCCTGGAGTTGGAGGCAAGTCGGCGAGCAGTACTTC
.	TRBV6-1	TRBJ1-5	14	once	CASIATAINQPQHF	TGTGCCAGCATCGCGACAGCAATCAATCAGCCCCAGCATTTT
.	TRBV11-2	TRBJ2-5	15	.	CASSLGGHTQETQYF	TGTGCCAGCAGCTTAGGGGGACATACTCAAGAGACCCAGTACTTC
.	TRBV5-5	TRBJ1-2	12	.	CASSLIPYGYTF	TGTGCCAGCAGCTTGATTCCGTATGGCTACACCTTC
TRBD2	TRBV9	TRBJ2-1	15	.	CASSVVSGYNNEQFF	TGTGCCAGCAGCGTAGTTAGCGGGTATAACAATGAGCAGTTCTTC
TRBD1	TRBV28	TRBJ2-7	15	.	CASSLSRQGPREQYF	TGTGCCAGCAGTTTATCGCGACAGGGCCCCCGCGAGCAGTACTTC
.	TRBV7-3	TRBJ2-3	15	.	CASSLMEARTDTQYF	TGTGCCAGCAGCTTAATGGAAGCGCGCACAGATACGCAGTATTTT
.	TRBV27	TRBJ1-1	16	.	CASSSSGVRFNTEAFF	TGTGCCAGCAGTTCATCAGGGGTCCGGTTTAACACTGAAGCTTTCTTT
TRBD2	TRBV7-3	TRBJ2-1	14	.	CASSLGGQWNEQFF	TGTGCCAGCAGCTTGGGAGGGCAGTGGAATGAGCAGTTCTTC
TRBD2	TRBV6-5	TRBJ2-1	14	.	CASSYSGGGNEQFF	TGTGCCAGCAGTTACTCGGGGGGGGGAAATGAGCAGTTCTTC
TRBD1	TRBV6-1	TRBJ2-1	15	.	CASSEFPTGMNEQFF	TGTGCCAGCAGTGAATTTCCGACAGGGATGAATGAGCAGTTCTTC
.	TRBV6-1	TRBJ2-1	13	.	CASSDTGIGEQFF	TGTGCCAGCAGTGACACAGGGATCGGTGAGCAGTTCTTC
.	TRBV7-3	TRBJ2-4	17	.	CASSFPKAGEDKNIQYF	TGTGCCAGCAGCTTCCCCAAGGCCGGAGAGGACAAAAACATTCAGTACTTC
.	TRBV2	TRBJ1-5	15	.	CASSVPPGVDQPQHF	TGTGCCAGCAGTGTCCCCCCGGGTGTAGATCAGCCCCAGCATTTT